What follows are 14 T cell receptor beta chains derived from one specimen sequenced in a study of T-cell memory formation after mild COVID-19. TCRdb called the 5' RACE reads again in MiXCR, with one record for every CDR3 protein. The sample contains 580,000 or so distinct CDR3 sequences, around 16% of which appear only once. Sequencing was done on a sample of PBMCs or a T cell subset sorted from them (not recorded which). The receptors shown here come from an adult woman who had mild COVID-19 (a few samples of this study predate the infection). Cell type and time point are not known.

This clonotype was observed a handful of times. The rearrangement links TRBV5-1 to TRBJ2-7, with D unresolved. In germline, CDR1 is SGHRS, CDR2 YFSETQ. Trimming pared 0 bases from V and 6 bases from J, leaving 13 bases between. This CDR3 has 14 residues. The CDR3 DNA follows: TGCGCCAGCAGCTTGGGTGGGCAGCTGGGCGAGCAGTACTTC. Translating it yields CASSLGGQLGEQYF. Using reference TRBV5-1 and TRBJ2-7 for the parts outside the CDR3, the full variable domain is KAGVTQTPRYLIKTRGQQVTLSCSPISGHRSVSWYQQTPGQGLQFLFEYFSETQRNKGNFPGRFSGRQFSNSRSEMNVSTLELGDSALYLCASSLGGQLGEQYFGPGTRLTVT.

This clonotype was counted a few times. The J gene is TRBJ2-3, the V gene TRBV20-1; TRBD2 agrees at 12 bases. The germline V gene has CDR1 DFQATT and CDR2 SNEGSKA (reference sequence). V shed 6 bases and J 2 bases; nucleotides not matched to a gene: 12. CDR3 length: 17 amino acids. CDR3 sequence: CSASPSGGAVFTDTQYF. The CDR3 bases are TGCAGTGCCTCACCTAGCGGGGGGGCCGTTTTCACAGATACGCAGTATTTT.

This clonotype was seen a handful of times. The J gene is TRBJ2-1, the V gene TRBV5-5; maybe TRBD1 (5 bases). Germline CDR1 SGHKS, CDR2 YYEKEE (reference sequence). This CDR3 comprises 14 residues. With 6 bases removed from V and 2 bases from J, the gap between germline ends came to 12 bases. CDR3 coding DNA: TGTGCCAGCACCACAGGCAGGGCCTACAATGAGCAGTTCTTC. It codes for CASTTGRAYNEQFF.

This clonotype was seen at least ten times. As DNA, the CDR3 is TGCACCCCGGCTCGTTCAGGTGGGACAAATACGCAGTATTTT. Its protein product is CTPARSGGTNTQYF. The chain joins TRBV20-1 to TRBJ2-3; perhaps TRBD1 as D (6 bases). Looked up from germline, CDR1 is DFQATT and CDR2 is SNEGSKA (reference sequence). This CDR3 comprises 14 residues.

This clonotype was seen more than once but under ten times. The V and J genes are TRBV29-1 and TRBJ2-2, with 8 positions matching TRBD2. The length of the CDR3 is 17 residues. V shed 8 bases and J 2 bases; nucleotides not matched to a gene: 16. Germline V gene lookup returns CDR1 SQVTM and CDR2 ANQGSEA. CDR3 nucleotide sequence: TGCAGCACCTTATCCCCAGGTAGCGGGGACAACACCGGGGAGCTGTTTTTT. This encodes CSTLSPGSGDNTGELFF.

This chain connects TRBV24-1 to TRBJ1-1, with D tentatively TRBD1 (5 bases). Deletions cut 5 bases from V and 5 bases from J, with 11 bases between. Germline assignment: CDR1 KGHDR and CDR2 SFDVKD. CDR3 length: 13 amino acids. This CDR3 is CATSVKGDTEAFF. The CDR3 region has the DNA TGTGCCACCAGTGTCAAAGGGGATACTGAAGCTTTCTTT.

V gene TRBV12-3 or TRBV12-4 combines with J gene TRBJ2-1; 9 positions agree with TRBD1. The junction had 5 bases not matched to a gene; V was cut back by 2 bases and J by 6 bases. The CDR3 runs to 15 residues. The CDR3 bases are TGTGCCAGCAGTTTAAGCAACAGGGGGCCCAATGAGCAGTTCTTC. It encodes CASSLSNRGPNEQFF.

The chain joins TRBV6-6 to TRBJ2-5; D uncertain. The CDR3 totals 12 residues. From germline, CDR1 is MNHNY and CDR2 SVGAGI (reference sequence). V dropped 5 bases and J dropped 5 bases, with 9 bases sitting between them. The CDR3 coding sequence is TGTGCCAGCAGTGACCCTGGGGAGACCCAGTACTTC. This codes for CASSDPGETQYF.

This clonotype has a handful of counts. The chain joins TRBV4-2 to TRBJ1-6, with D perhaps TRBD1 (5 bases). From germline, CDR1 is LGHNA and CDR2 YNFKEQ. The CDR3 spans 14 residues. V was shortened by 4 bases and J by 4 bases, with 8 bases between the two germline ends. CDR3: CASSLTGYNSPLHF. The CDR3 bases are TGTGCCAGCAGCCTTACAGGTTATAATTCACCCCTCCACTTT.

The table lists this clonotype with a few counts. The chain has TRBV5-1 and TRBJ2-3, with D unresolved. The germline V and J ends were trimmed by 4 bases and 1 base, with 10 bases remaining between them. The CDR3 has 14 amino acids. Germline CDR1 reads SGHRS; CDR2 reads YFSETQ. The CDR3 spells CASSQSLGTDTQYF. For the CDR3, the DNA is TGCGCCAGCAGCCAGTCCCTGGGCACAGATACGCAGTATTTT.

V gene TRBV5-1 combines with J gene TRBJ1-1; D is uncertain. Germline CDR1 and CDR2: SGHRS and YFSETQ. Trimming took 0 bases from V and 1 from J, leaving 7 bases between them. The CDR3 contains 14 residues. CDR3 residues: CASSLVMGNTEAFF. As DNA, the CDR3 is TGCGCCAGCAGCTTGGTAATGGGGAACACTGAAGCTTTCTTT.

This clonotype was detected a few times. The chain joins TRBV14 to TRBJ1-1; weak D call: TRBD1 (6 bases). With 4 bases removed from V and 4 bases from J, the gap between germline ends came to 22 bases. The CDR3 is made up of 17 amino acids. The V gene's germline CDR1 is SGHDN and CDR2 FVKESK. The CDR3 sequence is CASSLGRGKGNFTEAFF. CDR3 DNA: TGTGCCAGCAGCCTTGGGAGGGGGAAGGGAAACTTCACTGAAGCTTTCTTT.

This clonotype was detected a few times. The chain combines TRBV20-1 with TRBJ2-1; the D gene could be TRBD1 or TRBD2 (6 bases each). The V end lost 3 bases, the J end lost 6 bases, and 18 bases lay between the germline ends. CDR3 size: 15 residues. Germline values: CDR1 DFQATT, CDR2 SNEGSKA (reference sequence). CDR3 DNA sequence: TGCAGTGCTAGTCCCCCGGGGGCGCGGCGCAATGAGCAGTTCTTC. As protein: CSASPPGARRNEQFF.

In this sample, this clonotype turned up many times. Written as DNA, the CDR3 is TGTGCCAGCAGACCGCGGACTAGCTTTAGTGAGCAGTTCTTC. It is translated as CASRPRTSFSEQFF. The chain uses TRBV12-3 or TRBV12-4 and TRBJ2-1; 8 bases agree with TRBD2. J was trimmed by 9 bases and V by 6 bases; bases with no gene match: 10. This CDR3 region has 14 residues.